This entry is about one T cell receptor (beta chain). This clonotype was seen a handful of times. Which antigen it targets is not known. Base qualities are not recorded, but no much larger clone differs from it by a single base. The germline V gene specifies SGDLS as CDR1 and YYNGEE as CDR2. The CDR3 spans 14 residues, from the cysteine through the phenylalanine. The DNA shown is the 42-base CDR3, in frame from base 1. Trimming at the junction amounts to 3 bases on V and 8 bases on J, and the germline ends lie 15 bases apart. The sample is drawn from a study of blood T cells in healthy people across ages (dated by TCRdb to about 2015). Describing the broader study: In model experiments, template switching captured roughly one uniquely barcoded TCR beta cDNA molecule for every two T cells. For two donors (one aged 18 to 30 and one aged 80 or older), the study analyzed two additional independent replicas of 1 million unique cDNA reads from the same blood draw. The study measured age-related changes in TCR beta repertoire diversity using deep sequencing normalized with unique cDNA molecular identifiers. Four age groups were formed from the donors: young (average approximately 15 years), middle-aged (more than 35), aged (62) and long-lived (around 82). General study outcomes and caveats: Conclusive comparison of naive and antigen-experienced compartments was prevented by the profiling of bulk unsorted PBMCs. Total diversity estimates from one million sequenced T cells were considered lower bounds and underestimates. Observed TCR beta diversity per million T cells fell roughly linearly with age, and a significant reduction was already apparent by age about 43. Observed TCR beta diversity correlated strongly with the percentage of naive T cells measured by flow cytometry. The CMV infection status of donors was not known, potentially confounding age-related changes in expanded clonotypes. The long-lived group showed more naive CD4+ T cells, fewer expanded clones and increased TCR diversity than the aged group, suggesting age selection.

Preparation of the library involved 5' RACE. The sample was run on an Illumina HiSeq 2500. The second PCR ran for roughly 7 to 11 cycles and used a J-beta primer mix along with a sample-barcoded 5' primer. A template-switch 5' adaptor carrying 12 random nucleotides introduced a unique molecular identifier onto each TCR beta cDNA molecule. Each sample yielded at least 3 million CDR3-containing paired-end reads. All of the RNA was converted into first-strand cDNA using the Mint cDNA synthesis kit, with a TRBC-specific oligonucleotide serving as the primer. All cDNA was treated with uracil-DNA glycosylase and then went through a first 18-cycle PCR with the universal primers M1SS and BC2_uni_R. The study's processing was this. For normalization, 1 million high-quality reads were randomly selected from each sample, with every read carrying a distinct molecular identifier. Instead of being binned into consensus sequences, reads that shared molecular identifiers were thrown out. MiTCR, set to a Q25 quality threshold and the strictest error-elimination algorithm, was used for CDR3 identification, clonotype clustering and error correction. A nonparametric unseen species model with Euler transformation was used to estimate lower-bound total TCR beta diversity. TCRdb's own reprocessing of the public reads used fastp at Q25 and MiXCR and kept productive beta chains. Each entry merges the rows of one CDR3 protein and shows their most common DNA and genes. The V and J calls and clone size are TCRdb's, not the authors'. This sample comprises 800,000 or so distinct CDR3 sequences, 20% to 25% of them detected only once. 3% to 4% of the sample comes from the top ten.

Donors were a few dozen systemically healthy Caucasian individuals from Russia aged roughly 6 to 95 years. Each donor gave around 9.8 milliliters of peripheral blood, collected into EDTA-treated Vacutainer tubes. Ficoll-Paque density-gradient centrifugation was used to isolate PBMCs, with at least 6 million obtained per sample. Trizol reagent was used to extract total RNA from the PBMCs, yielding at least 5.5 micrograms per sample. Naive CD45RAhigh/CD27high T cell percentages were measured by flow cytometry on a PBMC aliquot from every donor. The same sample was also used in a study of T cells of mothers and their children. As noted in the second study: Nine systemically healthy Caucasian individuals, comprising three mothers and their six children, were included as donors. cDNA synthesis consumed the entire amount of extracted RNA, loaded at around 1.5 ug RNA in each 15 ul reaction. In the second PCR, the M1S primer introduced both the sample barcodes and 2-4 random nucleotides. Each mother yielded over 8.5 million TCR beta CDR3 reads and each child 3 million to 3.5 million reads. Thymic selection similarly shapes TCR recombination output in related and unrelated pairs, with minor effect from inherited differences. Normalized repertoire overlap was always slightly but never significantly higher in related than unrelated mother-child pairs. Persistent microchimeric T cell clones were not detected, at a sensitivity of approximately 93 clones per million clonotypes. To look for features that set related mother-child pairs apart from unrelated individuals, the researchers ran deep NGS to compare the TCR beta repertoires of mothers and children. The mean age was about 37 +/- 4 years for the mothers and roughly 11 +/- 4 years for the children. After adapters were ligated using NEBNext reagents, the libraries underwent 100+100 nt paired-end sequencing on an Illumina HiSeq 2000. To prevent cross-contamination, the mother and child libraries were prepared a month apart and were sequenced in separate runs. Each donor had between roughly 500,000 and 2,100,000 distinct TCR beta clonotypes identified. Naive TCR beta clonotypes were estimated from low-frequency clonotypes matched to each donor's FACS-determined naive share, without sorting.

The receptor was isolated from a boy under 18 in good health. The rearranged chain carries TRBV9 and TRBJ2-1; the D gene may be TRBD1 or TRBD2, since each aligns over 5 bases. Source material: blood. The CDR3 loop reads CASSGGQGAYEQFF. The nucleotide sequence reads TGTGCCAGCAGCGGCGGGCAAGGGGCGTATGAGCAGTTCTTC.